The 16 T cell receptor beta chains presented below share a single source sample, sequenced in a study of Tregs in tolerant kidney transplant recipients. The protocol was immunoSEQ multiplex PCR, while the TCRdb copy is restricted to in-frame clones and leaves out a portion. The sample carries tens of thousands of clones, roughly 93% recorded once. Related graft donors supplied nonmyeloablative bone marrow transplants, and mixed chimerism was transient. Here the sequenced sample was CD4+ T cells from blood (PBMCs), taken 12 months after the transplant. These receptors came from a human patient who received a combined kidney and bone marrow transplant. The T cells may partly be graft donor cells.

The CDR3 coding sequence is TGTGCCAGCAGTTCTAGCGGTTGGTACCAAGAGACCCAGTACTTC. It codes for CASSSSGWYQETQYF. The chain combines TRBV7-2 with TRBJ2-5, with 7 bases that match TRBD2. V trimming: 6 bases; J trimming: 0 bases; junction bases outside the gene matches: 7. Per the germline V gene, CDR1 is SGHTA and CDR2 is FQGNSA. This CDR3 has 15 amino acids.

CDR3 in amino acids: CASNPVLARGEAFF. CDR3 nucleotide sequence: TGTGCCAGTAATCCCGTGTTGGCCAGGGGTGAAGCTTTCTTT. V usage is TRBV19 and J usage is TRBJ1-1; a weak D match, TRBD1 (6 bases). The CDR3 runs to 14 residues. Germline V gives CDR1 LNHDA, CDR2 SQIVND (reference sequence). The germline V and J ends were trimmed by 7 bases and 7 bases, with 19 bases remaining between them.

This clone was found once. V is TRBV30 and J is TRBJ2-3; the match to TRBD2 covers 11 bases. The junction had 14 bases not matched to a gene; V was cut back by 6 bases and J by 6 bases. CDR1 and CDR2 (germline): GTSNPN, SVGIG (reference sequence). The CDR3 extends over 16 amino acids. The CDR3 bases are TGTGCCTGCACCGACGGGGCTAGCGGGAGGAGGGATACGCAGTATTTT. Its protein product is CACTDGASGRRDTQYF.

V and J are TRBV7-8 and TRBJ2-5; possibly TRBD1 for D (6 bases). V lost 3 bases to trimming and J lost 1 base, with 12 bases between them. This CDR3 spans 15 amino acids. Germline lookup yields CDR1 SGHVS and CDR2 FQNEAQ. DNA for the CDR3: TGTGCCAGCAGCTTGCTTTTGGGGGCCCAAGAGACCCAGTACTTC. Amino acids: CASSLLLGAQETQYF.

The V gene is TRBV7-2, the J gene TRBJ2-7, with 11 bases identical to TRBD2. This CDR3 region has 15 residues. The V and J ends lost 4 bases and 3 bases, in that order; junction bases with no gene match: 5. The germline CDR1 and CDR2 sequences are SGHTA and FQGNSA. In DNA form, the CDR3 reads TGTGCCAGCAGCTCCGGACTAGCGGGCATCTACGAGCAGTACTTC. This codes for CASSSGLAGIYEQYF.

The genes are TRBV7-2 and TRBJ2-1, with D possibly being TRBD1 (6 bases). The CDR3 has 13 residues. The germline V and J ends were trimmed by 6 bases and 6 bases, with 12 bases remaining between them. Germline CDR1 and CDR2: SGHTA and FQGNSA. The CDR3 DNA is TGTGCCAGCAGGAACAGGGTGCGCAATGAGCAGTTCTTC. Its translation is CASRNRVRNEQFF.

This clone was recorded a few times. CDR3 sequence reads: CASSLERNTEAFF. In nucleotides, the CDR3 is TGTGCCAGCAGCTTAGAGCGGAACACTGAAGCTTTCTTT. J is TRBJ1-1 and V is TRBV7-9, with D uncertain. Trimming left V 1 base short and J 1 base short, with 4 bases between. This CDR3 is built from 13 residues. Germline V gives CDR1 SEHNR, CDR2 FQNEAQ (reference sequence).

The chain is built from TRBV6-4 and TRBJ2-2; D unresolved. V lost 8 bases, J lost 4 bases, and 11 bases lay in between. CDR3 length equals 13 residues. Per the germline V gene, CDR1 is MRHNA and CDR2 is SNTAGT. CDR3 nucleotide sequence: TGTGCCAGCCGGGTCCCGGGCACCGGGGAGCTGTTTTTT. The encoded protein is CASRVPGTGELFF.

The chain is built from TRBV9 and TRBJ1-5; 7 positions match TRBD1. Germline trimming cut 3 bases from V and 0 bases from J; bases unmatched to any gene: 3. The CDR3 sequence is 15 residues long. Looked up from germline, CDR1 is SGDLS and CDR2 is YYNGEE. The CDR3 DNA sequence: TGTGCCAGCAGCGAAGGACAGGATAGCAATCAGCCCCAGCATTTT. Translation gives CASSEGQDSNQPQHF.

V gene TRBV4-1 combines with J gene TRBJ2-2; D may be TRBD2 (6 bases). The CDR3 has 17 amino acids. Germline-derived CDR1 and CDR2 are MGHRA and YSYEKL. Trimming shortened V by 0 bases and J by 6 bases, and 17 bases separated the two germline ends. This CDR3 is CASSQEAAGGWAGELFF. DNA for the CDR3: TGCGCCAGCAGCCAAGAAGCGGCAGGAGGGTGGGCCGGGGAGCTGTTTTTT.

V and J are TRBV10-3 and TRBJ1-2; TRBD1 is a possible D gene (6 bases). The CDR3 totals 16 residues. Trimming left V 0 bases short and J 4 bases short, with 15 bases between. Germline V gene lookup returns CDR1 ENHRY and CDR2 SYGVKD. The CDR3 spells CAISESQHLDSYGYTF. The CDR3 DNA is TGTGCCATCAGTGAGTCTCAACATCTGGACAGCTATGGCTACACCTTC.

This chain joins TRBV7-2 and TRBJ2-5; TRBD2 aligns across 13 bases. Judging by the DNA end, TRBJ2-7 fits better; the J call may be wrong. The CDR3 runs to 15 residues. Germline V gene data show CDR1 as SGHTA and CDR2 as FQGNSA. The CDR3 sequence is CASSSDGTSGNEQYF. The DNA for the CDR3 is TGTGCCAGCAGCTCCGACGGGACTAGCGGGAACGAGCAGTACTTC.

The CDR3 region has the DNA TGTGCCAGCTCACCAGATCGGTCCAGGAGCACAGATACGCAGTATTTT. Encoded protein: CASSPDRSRSTDTQYF. This chain uses TRBV18 with TRBJ2-3; D ambiguous. Per the germline V gene, CDR1 is KGHSH and CDR2 is LQKENI. The CDR3 extends over 16 amino acids. Trimming removed 2 bases from V and 0 bases from J, with 12 bases in between.

The chain joins TRBV28 to TRBJ1-6, with a possible D match to TRBD1 (5 bases). V shed 9 bases and J shed 0 bases, with 15 bases lying between them. This CDR3 spans 16 amino acids. Germline loops: CDR1 MDHEN, CDR2 SYDVKM. In DNA, the CDR3 is TGTGCCAGTCGCCAGGAGGGGAGCTCCTATAATTCACCCCTCCACTTT. As protein: CASRQEGSSYNSPLHF.

The chain combines TRBV2 with TRBJ1-2; D might be TRBD1 (5 bases). V lost 10 bases and J lost 5, with 17 bases in between. The length of the CDR3 is 13 residues. CDR1 and CDR2 (germline): SNHLY, FYNNEI. The CDR3: CATAGTQTYGYTF. The CDR3 nucleotides read TGTGCCACTGCCGGGACTCAAACATATGGCTACACCTTC.

This chain links TRBV18 with TRBJ1-2; D not resolved. This CDR3 has 13 amino acids. The ends were cut back, 4 bases at V and 2 bases at J, with 8 bases in the middle. Germline V gene lookup returns CDR1 KGHSH and CDR2 LQKENI. The CDR3 spells CASSLDSNYGYTF. The CDR3 coding sequence is TGTGCCAGCTCACTGGACTCCAACTATGGCTACACCTTC.